The 10 T cell receptor beta chains below were found in one sample sequenced in a study of read filtering for tumor transcriptome and immune sequencing. From approximately 430 ng of RNA, a library with molecular barcoded alpha/delta and beta/gamma adaptors was made. TCRdb redid the calling of the reads with MiXCR, one entry per CDR3 protein. This sample has 20,000 to 25,000 distinct CDR3 sequences; roughly 20% occur once, and the top ten carry roughly 15%. The sample taken for sequencing was a population of CD138-negative cells sorted from bone marrow. All receptors come from a donor over 35 with multiple myeloma.

This clonotype was counted ten times or more. This sequence joins TRBV11-1 and TRBJ2-7; perhaps TRBD2 as D (8 bases). This CDR3 has 15 amino acids. CDR1 and CDR2 from the germline V gene are SGHAT and FQDESV (reference sequence). The V and J ends lost 4 bases and 3 bases respectively, with 16 bases between them. CDR3 region: CASSSWRGDSYEQYF. CDR3 coding DNA: TGTGCCAGCAGCTCCTGGCGGGGGGACAGCTACGAGCAGTACTTC.

This clonotype was recorded at least ten times. This sequence joins TRBV19 and TRBJ2-1; D is uncertain. CDR3 length: 15 amino acids. Looked up from germline, CDR1 is LNHDA and CDR2 is SQIVND (reference sequence). Trimming left V 3 bases short and J 6 bases short, with 15 bases between. The CDR3, as DNA: TGTGCCAGTAGTATTGGCGGAGAATATACCAATGAGCAGTTCTTC. Translation: CASSIGGEYTNEQFF.

Turning to this clonotype: It differs at one base from a far larger clone, so likely a read error. This sequence joins TRBV12-3 or TRBV12-4 and TRBJ1-1, with D maybe TRBD2 (6 bases). The last part of the DNA fits TRBJ2-7 better; the J call may be wrong. This CDR3 contains 13 residues. The CDR3 reads CASSQTSWTEQYF. CDR3 bases: TGTGCCAGCAGTCAAACTAGCTGGACTGAGCAGTACTTC.

The sample holds many counts of this clonotype. The CDR3, as DNA: TGTGCCAGCAGCCGTGAGCGGGATTTTCTCGAGCAGTACTTC. Protein sequence: CASSRERDFLEQYF. The rearrangement joins TRBV11-2 to TRBJ2-7, with 7 nucleotides matching TRBD2. The CDR3 loop spans 14 amino acids. CDR1 SGHAT and CDR2 FQNNGV come from the germline V gene. Unmatched junction bases numbered 10, after V lost 5 bases and J lost 6 bases.

At least ten counts were recorded for this clonotype. The J gene is TRBJ2-1, the V gene TRBV3-1; 11 bases line up with TRBD2. V dropped 0 bases and J dropped 6; count of bases not matched to a gene: 4. The CDR3 consists of 16 residues. The V gene's germline CDR1 is LGHDT and CDR2 YNNKEL (reference sequence). CDR3 nucleotides: TGTGCCAGCAGCCAAGACCTAGCGGGAGGTACCAATGAGCAGTTCTTC. It encodes CASSQDLAGGTNEQFF.

As concerns this clonotype: At one of its ends the junction is not consistent with the germline gene, which may arise from a read error. This chain links TRBV24-1 with TRBJ2-2; 7 bases line up with TRBD1. CDR1 and CDR2 from the germline V gene are KGHDR and SFDVKD. The CDR3 is made up of 15 amino acids. The CDR3 DNA sequence: TGTGCCACCAGTGATGGGACAGCCTCCACCGAGGAGCTGTTCTTT. The encoded protein is CATSDGTASTEELFF.

About this clonotype itself: A read error may account for a junction end that differs from germline. The rearrangement links TRBV20-1 to TRBJ2-1, with 9 bases identical to TRBD1. The CDR3 extends over 15 amino acids. CDR1 is DFQATT and CDR2 is SNEGSKA in the germline V gene (reference sequence). CDR3 sequence reads: CSARDAHRGLDEQFF. CDR3 coding DNA: TGCAGTGCAAGAGACGCGCACAGGGGGCTGGATGAGCAGTTCTTC.

This clonotype showed up many times. DNA for the CDR3: TGTGCCAGCAGTAACTACAGGGGGCTAAATGAGCAGTTCTTC. As protein: CASSNYRGLNEQFF. The V call is TRBV2, the J call TRBJ2-1; 9 bases match TRBD1. V lost 5 bases, J lost 7 bases, and 6 bases stayed unmatched. The germline gives CDR1 SNHLY, CDR2 FYNNEI. CDR3 length equals 14 residues.

The V call is TRBV11-2, the J call TRBJ2-5; 12 bases map to TRBD2. This CDR3 comprises 16 residues. With V trimmed by 4 bases and J by 2 bases, 5 bases remained unmatched. The V gene's germline CDR1 is SGHAT and CDR2 FQNNGV. CDR3 bases: TGTGCCAGCAGCTCGTTACTAGCGGGAGGACAAGAGACCCAGTACTTC. Its translation: CASSSLLAGGQETQYF.

Note on this clonotype: A read error likely explains this, since a far larger clone differs by one base. The CDR3 nucleotides read TGTGCCAGCAGCCCCCGTACTAGCGGAGATGGTGAGGGTACGCAGTATTTT. Protein sequence: CASSPRTSGDGEGTQYF. The chain is built from TRBV3-1 and TRBJ1-4, with 8 bases lining up with TRBD2. The last part of the DNA fits TRBJ2-3 better; the J call may be wrong. The CDR3 runs 17 residues. The germline V gene has CDR1 LGHDT and CDR2 YNNKEL (reference sequence).